The rows below give T cell receptor beta chains drawn from one sample of a study of T-cell memory formation after mild COVID-19. Each CDR3 protein gets one entry after TCRdb re-called the 5' RACE reads with MiXCR. The data contain around 130,000 distinct CDR3 sequences, over 15% of them seen just once; the ten biggest clones take up 4.5% to 6.5%. What was sequenced was PBMCs or a T cell subset sorted from them (not recorded which). These receptors all stem from a man between 18 and 35 years old who had mild COVID-19 (a few samples of this study predate the infection). Cell type and time point are not known. Each CDR3 is given with its conserved first and last residue. The order of the fields is CDR3 length, V gene, D gene, clone size, J gene, CDR3 DNA, CDR3 protein. D genes are given only for firm matches. A clone size is listed for some rows: how often the clone was seen (once, few, many), or a class if it is expanded.

>15|TRBV7-2|-|-|TRBJ2-3
TGTGCCAGCAGCTTAGAATACAGGGTAGCAGATACGCAGTATTTT
CASSLEYRVADTQYF
>15|TRBV15|-|-|TRBJ1-1
TGTGCCACCAGCAGACAGGGCCTCATGAACACTGAAGCTTTCTTT
CATSRQGLMNTEAFF
>16|TRBV27|-|few|TRBJ2-3
TGTGCCAGCAGACGTCTCGCCCCCTCGGGCACAGATACGCAGTATTTT
CASRRLAPSGTDTQYF
>16|TRBV24-1|-|-|TRBJ2-5
TGTGCCGCAAGCGGTTCCCGGATTGTGGGACAAGAGACCCAGTACTTC
CAASGSRIVGQETQYF
>13|TRBV30|-|-|TRBJ1-1
TGTGCCTGGAGTGTAGAGAGTTACACTGAAGCTTTCTTT
CAWSVESYTEAFF
>13|TRBV5-1|TRBD2|few|TRBJ2-3
TGCGCCAGCAGTAGCGGGGACGTGGATACGCAGTATTTT
CASSSGDVDTQYF
>12|TRBV10-3|TRBD2|few|TRBJ2-5
TGTGCCATCAGCCTAGCGGGAGAGACCCAGTACTTC
CAISLAGETQYF
>12|TRBV20-1|TRBD1|many|TRBJ2-5
TGCAGTGCTCCAGACAGGGGGGAGACCCAGTACTTC
CSAPDRGETQYF
>12|TRBV20-1|-|few|TRBJ2-5
TGCAGTGCTGAAGGGCGGGTCGCGGCCCAGTACTTC
CSAEGRVAAQYF
>14|TRBV12-3/TRBV12-4|TRBD2|-|TRBJ2-3
TGTGCCAGCAGCATGGGACTAAGCACAGATACGCAGTATTTT
CASSMGLSTDTQYF
>13|TRBV5-1|TRBD1|-|TRBJ2-5
TGCGCCAGCAGGGACAGGGTACAAGAGGACCAGTACTTC
CASRDRVQEDQYF
>16|TRBV12-3/TRBV12-4|-|few|TRBJ2-3
TGTGCCAGCAGCCCCCGCAGGGCTACTAGCACAGATACGCAGTATTTT
CASSPRRATSTDTQYF
>15|TRBV4-2|TRBD2|-|TRBJ2-3
TGTGCCAGCTCACTGGATGGCGGGGGGACAGATACGCAGTATTTT
CASSLDGGGTDTQYF
>13|TRBV20-1|-|many|TRBJ2-3
TGCAGTGCTAGCCCCTGGCGAACAGATACGCAGTATTTT
CSASPWRTDTQYF
>15|TRBV27|TRBD2|few|TRBJ2-2
TGTGCCAGCAGTCTCTCTAGCGGGGGAGGCGGGGAGCTGTTTTTT
CASSLSSGGGGELFF
>13|TRBV4-3|-|-|TRBJ2-1
TGCGCCAGCAGCCGTCAGGGGAGAGATGAGCAGTTCTTC
CASSRQGRDEQFF
>15|TRBV12-3/TRBV12-4|-|few|TRBJ2-6
TGTGCCAGCACACAGACTGAATCTGGGGCCAACGTCCTGACTTTC
CASTQTESGANVLTF
>19|TRBV4-3|TRBD1|few|TRBJ2-6
TGCGCCAGCAGCCAAGACAGGACAGGCTACCCCTCTGGGGCCAACGTCCTGACTTTC
CASSQDRTGYPSGANVLTF
>15|TRBV20-1|TRBD1|-|TRBJ1-2
TGCAGTGCTAGAGATCCCGGACAGGATACCTATGGCTACACCTTC
CSARDPGQDTYGYTF
>12|TRBV7-2|-|few|TRBJ2-5
TGTGCCAGCAGCTGGGGGGTGGAGACCCAGTACTTC
CASSWGVETQYF
>15|TRBV6-5|-|few|TRBJ2-7
TGTGCCAGCAGTTACATGGGGGGGGCAGCCTACGAGCAGTACTTC
CASSYMGGAAYEQYF
>15|TRBV7-2|TRBD2|many|TRBJ2-1
TGTGCCAGCAGGGGATCTAGCGGGAGCTACAATGAGCAGTTCTTC
CASRGSSGSYNEQFF
>11|TRBV6-5|-|few|TRBJ2-7
TGTGCCAGCAGTACTATCTACGAGCAGTACTTC
CASSTIYEQYF
>13|TRBV7-2|-|-|TRBJ2-3
TGTGCCAGCAGCTTAGTCCACACAGATACGCAGTATTTT
CASSLVHTDTQYF
>15|TRBV7-3|-|few|TRBJ2-1
TGTGCCAGCAGCTTACCCACGGGCGGCCACAATGAGCAGTTCTTC
CASSLPTGGHNEQFF
>18|TRBV5-1|TRBD2|many|TRBJ2-5
TGCGCCAGGGGGACTGCCGACCGTCCCACCGGGGGGGAAGAGACCCAGTACTTC
CARGTADRPTGGEETQYF
>12|TRBV4-3|-|many|TRBJ2-3
TGCGCCAGCAGCCAAGAGGGGGGTACGCAGTATTTT
CASSQEGGTQYF
>13|TRBV7-3|-|many|TRBJ2-6
TGTGCCAGTGCGTTGGCGGGGGCCAACGTCCTGACTTTC
CASALAGANVLTF
>16|TRBV20-1|-|many|TRBJ2-3
TGCAGTGCTGCAGCCTTGTTGAGCGGAGCTACAGATACGCAGTATTTT
CSAAALLSGATDTQYF
>15|TRBV4-1|-|-|TRBJ2-5
TGCGCCAGCCGGAGGGAGGAGCGACGCCCAGAGACCCAGTACTTC
CASRREERRPETQYF
>14|TRBV5-5|-|few|TRBJ1-2
TGTGCCAGCAGCTTGAGGGTGAATGCGGATGGCTACACCTTC
CASSLRVNADGYTF
>15|TRBV6-6|-|few|TRBJ2-1
TGTGCCAGCAGTTACTCGGGGGGGCCTAGTAATGAGCAGTTCTTC
CASSYSGGPSNEQFF
>11|TRBV2|-|-|TRBJ2-5
TGTGCCAGCGGGGGCCAAGAGACCCAGTACTTC
CASGGQETQYF
>13|TRBV30|-|-|TRBJ1-1
TGTGCCTGGAATGTAGGGGTGAACACTGAAGCTTTCTTT
CAWNVGVNTEAFF
>16|TRBV7-9|-|many|TRBJ1-4
TGTGCCAGCAGCTTAGGAAGGAGGGCAACTAATGAAAAACTGTTTTTT
CASSLGRRATNEKLFF
>15|TRBV5-1|-|few|TRBJ1-4
TGCGCCAGCAGTCCACGGGGCGACTATAATGAAAAACTGTTTTTT
CASSPRGDYNEKLFF
>15|TRBV5-4|TRBD2|many|TRBJ2-5
TGTGCCAGCAGCGTTGTCCTAGCGGGACAAGAGACCCAGTACTTC
CASSVVLAGQETQYF
>13|TRBV12-3/TRBV12-4|-|many|TRBJ2-7
TGTGCCAGCAGTTTTAACAGGGAAAGCGAGCAGTACTTC
CASSFNRESEQYF
>14|TRBV5-6|TRBD1|few|TRBJ1-2
TGTGCCAGCAGCGGGGGACAGGGATTGAATGGCTACACCTTC
CASSGGQGLNGYTF
>15|TRBV24-1|-|-|TRBJ2-6
TGTGCCACCAGTGATTTGCACTCTGGGGCCAACGTCCTGACTTTC
CATSDLHSGANVLTF
>11|TRBV29-1|TRBD1|few|TRBJ1-2
TGCAGCGCCCGACAGGGGGATGGCTACACCTTC
CSARQGDGYTF
>15|TRBV12-3/TRBV12-4|TRBD1|many|TRBJ1-5
TGTGCCAGCAGTCAAACCGGGACAGAATATCAGCCCCAGCATTTT
CASSQTGTEYQPQHF
>12|TRBV28|-|few|TRBJ2-5
TGTGCCAGCAAGGGGGATCAAGAGACCCAGTACTTC
CASKGDQETQYF
>14|TRBV20-1|TRBD1|many|TRBJ1-1
TGCAGTGCTAGATCGACAGGGGGCTACACTGAAGCTTTCTTT
CSARSTGGYTEAFF
>20|TRBV4-1|-|-|TRBJ1-4
TGCGCCAGCAGCCAAGATCGATTCGTTCTTATTGGGCAGGGACCCGAAAAACTGTTTTTT
CASSQDRFVLIGQGPEKLFF
>15|TRBV7-2|-|few|TRBJ1-1
TGTGCCAGCATCCTGGTTTGGGGGCTCGGCACTGAAGCTTTCTTT
CASILVWGLGTEAFF
>13|TRBV12-3/TRBV12-4|-|once|TRBJ1-5
TGTGCCAGCAGTTTAGGAGGGTATCGGCCCCAGCATTTT
CASSLGGYRPQHF
>14|TRBV12-3/TRBV12-4|-|-|TRBJ2-1
TGTGCCAGCAGTTTTAGGAAGGGCCACAATGAGCAGTTCTTC
CASSFRKGHNEQFF
>15|TRBV6-5|TRBD1|-|TRBJ1-5
TGTGCCAGCAGCCAACAGGGGGGTAACAATCAGCCCCAGCATTTT
CASSQQGGNNQPQHF
>14|TRBV10-3|-|many|TRBJ2-2
TGTGCCATCAGCCTCGGGACAAACACCGGGGAGCTGTTTTTT
CAISLGTNTGELFF
>14|TRBV5-1|-|few|TRBJ2-3
TGCGCCAGCAGCCGGGGACCGGAAAGAGATACGCAGTATTTT
CASSRGPERDTQYF
>15|TRBV12-3/TRBV12-4|-|-|TRBJ2-2
TGTGCCAGCAGTTTAGTTGGTGGAAACACCGGGGAGCTGTTTTTT
CASSLVGGNTGELFF